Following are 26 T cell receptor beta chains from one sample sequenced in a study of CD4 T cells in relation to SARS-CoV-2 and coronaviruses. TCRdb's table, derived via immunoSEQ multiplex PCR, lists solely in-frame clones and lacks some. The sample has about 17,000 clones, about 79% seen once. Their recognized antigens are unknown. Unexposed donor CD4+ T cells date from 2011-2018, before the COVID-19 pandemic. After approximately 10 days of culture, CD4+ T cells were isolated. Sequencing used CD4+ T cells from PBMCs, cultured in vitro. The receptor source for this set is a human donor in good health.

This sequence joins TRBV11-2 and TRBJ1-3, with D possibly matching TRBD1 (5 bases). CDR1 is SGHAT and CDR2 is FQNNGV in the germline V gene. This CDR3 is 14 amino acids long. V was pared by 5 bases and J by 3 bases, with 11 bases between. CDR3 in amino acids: CASSRTGGGNTIYF. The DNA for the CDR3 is TGTGCCAGCAGCCGTACAGGAGGTGGAAACACCATATATTTT. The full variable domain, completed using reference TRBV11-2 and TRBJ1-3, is EAGVAQSPRYKIIEKRQSVAFWCNPISGHATLYWYQQILGQGPKLLIQFQNNGVVDDSQLPKDRFSAERLKGVDSTLKIQPAKLEDSAVYLCASSRTGGGNTIYFGEGSWLTVV.

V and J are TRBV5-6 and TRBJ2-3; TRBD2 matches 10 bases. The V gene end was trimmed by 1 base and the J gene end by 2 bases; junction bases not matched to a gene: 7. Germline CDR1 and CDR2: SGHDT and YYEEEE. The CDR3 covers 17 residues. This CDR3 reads CASSLYEAGGPTDTQYF. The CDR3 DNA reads TGTGCCAGCAGCTTGTATGAAGCGGGGGGGCCCACAGATACGCAGTATTTT.

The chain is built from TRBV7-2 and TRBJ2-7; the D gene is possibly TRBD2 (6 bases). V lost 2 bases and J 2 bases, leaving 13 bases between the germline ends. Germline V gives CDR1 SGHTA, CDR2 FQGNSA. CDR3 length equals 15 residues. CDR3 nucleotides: TGTGCCAGCAGCTTATCCGGGGGAGCTACCTACGAGCAGTACTTC. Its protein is CASSLSGGATYEQYF.

This CDR3 reads CSVERQGSTGELFF. Here the CDR3 DNA reads TGCAGCGTTGAAAGGCAGGGTTCCACCGGGGAGCTGTTTTTT. The J gene is TRBJ2-2, the V gene TRBV29-1; D is perhaps TRBD1 (5 bases). This CDR3 is 14 amino acids long. V dropped 2 bases and J dropped 4 bases, with 11 bases sitting between them. Germline CDR1 is SQVTM and CDR2 is ANQGSEA.

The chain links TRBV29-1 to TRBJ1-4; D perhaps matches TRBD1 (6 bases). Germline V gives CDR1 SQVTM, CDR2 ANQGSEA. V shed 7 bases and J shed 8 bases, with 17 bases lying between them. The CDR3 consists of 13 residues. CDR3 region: CSAQRGVGEKLFF. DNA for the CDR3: TGCAGCGCCCAGAGGGGGGTCGGAGAAAAACTGTTTTTT.

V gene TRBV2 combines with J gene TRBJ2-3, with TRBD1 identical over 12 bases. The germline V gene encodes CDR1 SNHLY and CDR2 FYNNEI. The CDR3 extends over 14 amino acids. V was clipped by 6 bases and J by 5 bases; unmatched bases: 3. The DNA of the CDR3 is TGTGCCAGCAGGGGACAGGGGGCGGTAGATACGCAGTATTTT. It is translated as CASRGQGAVDTQYF.

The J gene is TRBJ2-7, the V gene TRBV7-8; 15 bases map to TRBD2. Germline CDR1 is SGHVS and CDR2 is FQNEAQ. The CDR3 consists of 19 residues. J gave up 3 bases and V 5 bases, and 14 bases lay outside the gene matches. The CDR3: CASSPSRGLAGGRVYEQYF. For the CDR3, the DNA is TGTGCCAGCAGCCCCTCGAGGGGACTAGCGGGAGGAAGGGTCTACGAGCAGTACTTC.

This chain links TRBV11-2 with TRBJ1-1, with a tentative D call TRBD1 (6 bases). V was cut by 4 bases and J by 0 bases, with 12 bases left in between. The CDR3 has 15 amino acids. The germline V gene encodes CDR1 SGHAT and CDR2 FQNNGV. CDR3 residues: CASSYRTAMNTEAFF. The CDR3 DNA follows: TGTGCCAGCAGCTATCGGACAGCCATGAACACTGAAGCTTTCTTT.

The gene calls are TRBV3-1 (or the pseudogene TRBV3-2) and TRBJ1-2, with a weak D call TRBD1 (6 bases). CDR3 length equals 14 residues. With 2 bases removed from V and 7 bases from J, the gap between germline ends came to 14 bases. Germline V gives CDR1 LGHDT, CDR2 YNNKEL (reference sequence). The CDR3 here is CASSQRQDSSGYTF. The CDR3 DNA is TGTGCCAGCAGCCAAAGACAGGATTCGAGTGGCTACACCTTC.

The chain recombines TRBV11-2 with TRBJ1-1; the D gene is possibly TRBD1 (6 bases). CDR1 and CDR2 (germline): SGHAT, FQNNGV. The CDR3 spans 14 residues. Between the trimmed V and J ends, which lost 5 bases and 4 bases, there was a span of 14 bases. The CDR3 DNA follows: TGTGCCAGCAGCAAAGAGGGAGGGGGCACTGAAGCTTTCTTT. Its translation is CASSKEGGGTEAFF.

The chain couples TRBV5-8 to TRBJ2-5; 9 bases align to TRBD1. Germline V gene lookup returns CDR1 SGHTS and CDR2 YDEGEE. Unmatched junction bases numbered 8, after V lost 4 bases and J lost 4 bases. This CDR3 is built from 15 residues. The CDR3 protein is CASSPGQGRVETQYF. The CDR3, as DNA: TGTGCCAGCAGCCCCGGACAGGGGAGGGTAGAGACCCAGTACTTC.

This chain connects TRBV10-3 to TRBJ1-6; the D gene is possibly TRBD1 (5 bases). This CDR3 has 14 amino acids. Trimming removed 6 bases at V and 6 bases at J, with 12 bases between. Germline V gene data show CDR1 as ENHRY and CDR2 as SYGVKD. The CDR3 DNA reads TGTGCCATCAGGCCGGGGCTACCTAATTCACCCCTCCACTTT. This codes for CAIRPGLPNSPLHF.

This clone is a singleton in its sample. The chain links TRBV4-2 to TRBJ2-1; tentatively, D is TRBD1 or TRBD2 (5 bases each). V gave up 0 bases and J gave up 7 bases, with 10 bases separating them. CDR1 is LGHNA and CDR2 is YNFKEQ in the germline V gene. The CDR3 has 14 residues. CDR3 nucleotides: TGTGCCAGCAGCCAAGATGGGACCATGAATGAGCAGTTCTTC. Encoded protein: CASSQDGTMNEQFF.

The CDR3: CATRGTSGGYEQYF. The CDR3 nucleotides are TGTGCCACCCGGGGAACTAGCGGGGGGTACGAGCAGTACTTC. The V call is TRBV6-5, the J call TRBJ2-7, with TRBD2 matching 12 bases. CDR1 and CDR2 (germline): MNHEY, SVGAGI. The CDR3 sequence is 14 residues long. V shed 10 bases and J 4 bases; nucleotides not matched to a gene: 8.

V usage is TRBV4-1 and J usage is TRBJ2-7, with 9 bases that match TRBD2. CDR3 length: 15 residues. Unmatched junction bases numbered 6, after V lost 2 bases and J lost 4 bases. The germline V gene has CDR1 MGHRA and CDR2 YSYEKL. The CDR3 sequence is CASSQPIAGVYEQYF. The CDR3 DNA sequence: TGCGCCAGCAGCCAACCGATAGCGGGAGTTTACGAGCAGTACTTC.

The CDR3 coding sequence is TGTGCCAGCAGTTTGGGACACCCTACAGTTGGCTACGAGCAGTACTTC. This sequence encodes CASSLGHPTVGYEQYF. This sequence joins TRBV2 and TRBJ2-7; the D gene is possibly TRBD1 (6 bases). There are 16 residues in the CDR3. Between the trimmed V and J ends, which lost 5 bases and 3 bases, there was a span of 20 bases. Germline V CDR1 and CDR2: SNHLY, FYNNEI.

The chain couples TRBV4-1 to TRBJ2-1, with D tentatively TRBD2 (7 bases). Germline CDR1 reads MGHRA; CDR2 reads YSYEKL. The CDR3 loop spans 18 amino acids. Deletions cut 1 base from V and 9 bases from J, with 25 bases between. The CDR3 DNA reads TGCGCCAGCAGCCAAGGTCGAGGCAGGAAACAGGGAGGGGGTGAGCAGTTCTTC. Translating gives CASSQGRGRKQGGGEQFF.

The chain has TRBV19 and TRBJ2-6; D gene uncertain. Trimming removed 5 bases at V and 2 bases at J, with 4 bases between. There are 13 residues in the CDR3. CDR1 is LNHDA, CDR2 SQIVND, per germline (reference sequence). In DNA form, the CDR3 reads TGTGCCAGTAGTCAAGCTGGGGCCAACGTCCTGACTTTC. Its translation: CASSQAGANVLTF.

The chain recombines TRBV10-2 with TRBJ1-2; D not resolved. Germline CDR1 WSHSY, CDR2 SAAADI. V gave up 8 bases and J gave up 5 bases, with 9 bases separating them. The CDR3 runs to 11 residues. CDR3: CASADRYGYTF. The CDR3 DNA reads TGCGCCAGCGCCGACCGTTATGGCTACACCTTC.

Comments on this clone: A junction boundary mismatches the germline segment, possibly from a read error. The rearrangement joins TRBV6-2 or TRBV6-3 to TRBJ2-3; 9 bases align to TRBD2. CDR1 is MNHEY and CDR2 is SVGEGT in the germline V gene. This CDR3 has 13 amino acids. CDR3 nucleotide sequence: TGTGCCAGCAGTTACGATGTCGGGACTAGCCTCGTTTTT. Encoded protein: CASSYDVGTSLVF.

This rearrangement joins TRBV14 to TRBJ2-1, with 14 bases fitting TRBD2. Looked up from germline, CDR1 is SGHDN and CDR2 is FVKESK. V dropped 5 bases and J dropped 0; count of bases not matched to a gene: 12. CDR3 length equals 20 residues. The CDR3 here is CASSRRRTGTSGSSYNEQFF. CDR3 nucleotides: TGTGCCAGCAGCAGGCGCCGAACAGGGACTAGCGGGAGCTCCTACAATGAGCAGTTCTTC.

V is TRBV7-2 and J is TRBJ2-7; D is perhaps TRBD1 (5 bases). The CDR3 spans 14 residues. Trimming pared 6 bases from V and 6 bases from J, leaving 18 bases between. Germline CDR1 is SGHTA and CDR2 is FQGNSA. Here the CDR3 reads CASRMSRAIGEQYF. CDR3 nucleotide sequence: TGTGCCAGCAGGATGAGCAGGGCCATAGGCGAGCAGTACTTC.

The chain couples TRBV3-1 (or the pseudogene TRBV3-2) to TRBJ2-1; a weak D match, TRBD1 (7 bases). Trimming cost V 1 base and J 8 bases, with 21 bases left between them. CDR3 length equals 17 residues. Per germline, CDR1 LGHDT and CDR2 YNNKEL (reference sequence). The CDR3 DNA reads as TGTGCCAGCAGCCAAGCGCAGGGGGGCTCCGGGGGAGATGAGCAGTTCTTC. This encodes CASSQAQGGSGGDEQFF.

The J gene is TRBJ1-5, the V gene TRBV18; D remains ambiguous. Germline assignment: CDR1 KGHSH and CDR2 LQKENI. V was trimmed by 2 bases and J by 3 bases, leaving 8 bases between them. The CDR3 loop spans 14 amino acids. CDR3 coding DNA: TGTGCCAGCTCACCAACGGAGACCAATCAGCCCCAGCATTTT. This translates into CASSPTETNQPQHF.

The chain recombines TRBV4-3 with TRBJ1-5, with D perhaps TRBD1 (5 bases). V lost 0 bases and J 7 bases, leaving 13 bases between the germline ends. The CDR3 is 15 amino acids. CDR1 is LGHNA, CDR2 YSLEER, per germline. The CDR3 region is CASSQEAGQGQPQHF. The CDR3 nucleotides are TGCGCCAGCAGCCAAGAGGCGGGGCAGGGACAGCCCCAGCATTTT.

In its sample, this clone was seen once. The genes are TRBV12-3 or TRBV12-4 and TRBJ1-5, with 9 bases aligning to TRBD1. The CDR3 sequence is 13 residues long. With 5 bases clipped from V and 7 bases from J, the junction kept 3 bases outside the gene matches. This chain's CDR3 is CASSRQGDQPQHF. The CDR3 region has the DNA TGTGCCAGCAGTCGACAGGGGGACCAGCCCCAGCATTTT.